The 27 T cell receptor beta chains reported below all come from one sample, sequenced in a study of T cells after yellow fever vaccination. TCRdb analysed the 5' RACE reads with MiXCR anew, one entry per CDR3 protein. The table has about 210,000 distinct CDR3 sequences, approximately 3% seen once; the top ten hold around 3%. This material consisted of CD4+ T cells sorted from PBMCs, taken 10 days after the yellow fever booster vaccination. The receptors stem from a young man who received the YFV17D yellow fever vaccine.

This clonotype appeared a few times. The chain has TRBV5-1 and TRBJ1-2; a possible D gene is TRBD1 (5 bases). V was pared by 0 bases and J by 8 bases, with 17 bases between. Germline V gene sequence: CDR1 SGHRS, CDR2 YFSETQ. The CDR3 contains 15 residues. CDR3 bases: TGCGCCAGCAGCTTGGGGCAGGGATTAGGTGGAGGCTACACCTTC. Translation: CASSLGQGLGGGYTF. The full variable domain, its missing parts supplied by reference TRBV5-1 and TRBJ1-2, is KAGVTQTPRYLIKTRGQQVTLSCSPISGHRSVSWYQQTPGQGLQFLFEYFSETQRNKGNFPGRFSGRQFSNSRSEMNVSTLELGDSALYLCASSLGQGLGGGYTFGSGTRLTVV.

This clonotype has just a few counts. The CDR3 region is CASSWGVSYEQYV. CDR3 DNA sequence: TGTGCCAGCAGTTGGGGCGTCTCCTACGAGCAGTACGTC. V gene TRBV2 combines with J gene TRBJ2-7; possible D gene TRBD1, 5 bases. V was pared by 5 bases and J by 0 bases, with 8 bases between. The CDR3 covers 13 residues. Germline CDR1 is SNHLY and CDR2 is FYNNEI.

This chain uses TRBV21-1 with TRBJ2-7; TRBD2 was called by the table and not checked on the DNA. TRBV21-1 is assigned pseudogene status. This CDR3 spans 15 amino acids. The CDR3 region has the DNA TGTGCCAGCAGCAACGGGTGGGCCGATCATGCCGAGCAGTACGTC. Residues: CASSNGWADHAEQYV.

This clonotype was seen repeatedly, ten times or more. This chain uses TRBV12-3 or TRBV12-4 with TRBJ1-1; D unresolved. V lost 5 bases and J lost 11, with 12 bases in between. This CDR3 is 11 amino acids long. CDR3 in DNA: TGTGCCAGCAGTCCCCAGTTGGGGGCTTTCTTT. Translating gives CASSPQLGAFF.

V and J are TRBV5-4 and TRBJ1-2, with 9 bases fitting TRBD1. The CDR3 loop spans 16 amino acids. Per germline, CDR1 SGHNT and CDR2 YYREEE (reference sequence). V shed 6 bases, J shed 5 bases, and the junction held 14 bases outside the gene matches. CDR3 protein: CASTDRDRELRYGYTF. The CDR3 nucleotides are TGTGCCAGCACCGACCGGGACAGGGAGTTACGATATGGCTACACCTTC.

The chain joins TRBV25-1 to TRBJ1-1; unclear D gene. Germline V CDR1 and CDR2: MGHDK, SYGVNS. The CDR3 has 15 amino acids. The V end lost 4 bases, the J end lost 1 base, and 13 bases lay between the germline ends. This CDR3 is CASSAYTGPNTEAFF. In DNA, the CDR3 is TGTGCCAGCAGTGCTTACACCGGGCCGAACACTGAAGCTTTCTTT. Using reference TRBV25-1 and TRBJ1-1 for the parts outside the CDR3, the full variable domain is EADIYQTPRYLVIGTGKKITLECSQTMGHDKMYWYQQDPGMELHLIHYSYGVNSTEKGDLSSESTVSRIRTEHFPLTLESARPSHTSQYLCASSAYTGPNTEAFFGQGTRLTVV.

This chain connects TRBV27 to TRBJ2-1; 7 bases agree with TRBD1. This CDR3 is 14 amino acids long. The V and J ends lost 6 bases and 6 bases, in that order; junction bases with no gene match: 8. Germline-derived CDR1 and CDR2 are MNHEY and SMNVEV (reference sequence). The CDR3 spells CASRRGGSTNEQFF. In nucleotides, the CDR3 is TGTGCCAGCAGACGAGGGGGCTCTACCAATGAGCAGTTCTTC.

The rearrangement uses TRBV24-1 and TRBJ2-1; D uncertain. Trimming took 4 bases from V and 7 from J, leaving 19 bases between them. CDR3 size: 16 residues. CDR1 KGHDR and CDR2 SFDVKD come from the germline V gene. The CDR3 reads CATSEGGGPRQNEQFF. The CDR3 region has the DNA TGTGCCACCAGTGAAGGCGGCGGTCCGCGCCAAAATGAGCAGTTCTTC.

This chain joins TRBV5-1 and TRBJ2-1; 7 bases align to TRBD1. V lost 2 bases to trimming and J lost 7 bases; unmatched junction nucleotides: 6. Germline V CDR1 and CDR2: SGHRS, YFSETQ. CDR3 length: 14 residues. In DNA form, the CDR3 reads TGCGCCAGCAGCTTAAATACAGGGGTAAATGAGCAGTTCTTC. Translating gives CASSLNTGVNEQFF. Variable domain in full (rest from reference TRBV5-1 and TRBJ2-1): KAGVTQTPRYLIKTRGQQVTLSCSPISGHRSVSWYQQTPGQGLQFLFEYFSETQRNKGNFPGRFSGRQFSNSRSEMNVSTLELGDSALYLCASSLNTGVNEQFFGPGTRLTVL.

The sample holds many counts of this clonotype. The rearrangement links TRBV9 to TRBJ2-1, with 9 bases that match TRBD1. The V and J ends lost 1 base and 8 bases, in that order; junction bases with no gene match: 7. Per germline, CDR1 SGDLS and CDR2 YYNGEE. This CDR3 spans 15 amino acids. The CDR3 sequence is CASSVLGQGVYEQFF. The DNA for the CDR3 is TGTGCCAGCAGCGTACTGGGACAGGGAGTGTATGAGCAGTTCTTC.

In this sample, this clonotype turned up many times. This sequence joins TRBV5-1 and TRBJ1-2; D is perhaps TRBD1 (6 bases). There are 12 residues in the CDR3. The germline V and J ends were trimmed by 4 bases and 10 bases, with 14 bases remaining between them. The germline V gene encodes CDR1 SGHRS and CDR2 YFSETQ. Here the CDR3 reads CASSAGQPHYTF. CDR3 coding DNA: TGCGCCAGCAGCGCCGGACAGCCTCACTACACCTTC.

This clonotype turned up a few times. This chain links TRBV12-3 or TRBV12-4 with TRBJ2-5; 12 bases map to TRBD1. Trimming removed 6 bases from V and 5 bases from J; junction bases left unmatched: 7. The CDR3 length is 15 residues. The CDR3 loop reads CASSPGTGGTETQYF. The CDR3 coding sequence is TGTGCCAGCAGCCCAGGGACAGGGGGCACTGAGACCCAGTACTTC.

The chain has TRBV5-1 and TRBJ1-1, with no clear D. The germline V gene encodes CDR1 SGHRS and CDR2 YFSETQ. The ends were cut back, 2 bases at V and 0 bases at J, with 11 bases in the middle. The CDR3 totals 15 residues. CDR3 residues: CASSLAGEMNTEAFF. In nucleotides, the CDR3 is TGCGCCAGCAGCTTAGCCGGAGAAATGAACACTGAAGCTTTCTTT.

A few counts support this clonotype. CDR3 in DNA: TGTGCCATCAGTGAGTTACTAGCCCGAGAGACCCAGTACTTC. Its protein product is CAISELLARETQYF. V and J are TRBV10-3 and TRBJ2-5, with D perhaps matching TRBD2 (6 bases). V was cut by 1 base and J by 4 bases, with 10 bases left in between. The CDR3 contains 14 residues. CDR1 and CDR2 from the germline V gene are ENHRY and SYGVKD.

This clonotype showed up many times. The chain carries TRBV10-3 and TRBJ1-1; TRBD1 aligns across 7 bases. The V gene end was trimmed by 1 base and the J gene end by 10 bases; junction bases not matched to a gene: 9. Germline V lookup: CDR1 ENHRY, CDR2 SYGVKD. The CDR3 is 14 amino acids. CDR3 amino acids: CAISEFLEGAGAFF. CDR3 DNA: TGTGCCATCAGTGAGTTCCTTGAGGGGGCAGGAGCTTTCTTT.

The table lists this clonotype with many counts. The CDR3 sequence: CASSPVAGTQYF. Here the CDR3 DNA reads TGTGCCAGCAGCCCAGTAGCGGGAACGCAGTATTTT. The rearrangement joins TRBV7-2 to TRBJ2-3; 8 bases line up with TRBD2. J lost 9 bases, V lost 5 bases, and 4 bases had no gene match. Germline values: CDR1 SGHTA, CDR2 FQGNSA. The CDR3 has 12 residues. Drawing the rest from reference TRBV7-2 and TRBJ2-3, the complete variable domain is GAGVSQSPSNKVTEKGKDVELRCDPISGHTALYWYRQSLGQGLEFLIYFQGNSAPDKSGLPSDRFSAERTGGSVSTLTIQRTQQEDSAVYLCASSPVAGTQYFGPGTRLTVL.

This clonotype was seen ten or more times. This chain links TRBV4-3 with TRBJ2-4, with a possible D match to TRBD2 (6 bases). CDR1 LGHNA and CDR2 YSLEER come from the germline V gene. Trimming stripped 0 bases from V and 2 bases from J, with 20 bases between. The CDR3 sequence is 19 residues long. CDR3 region: CASSQDVGGQGRTKNIQYF. For the CDR3, the DNA is TGCGCCAGCAGCCAAGATGTTGGAGGGCAGGGACGGACCAAAAACATTCAGTACTTC.

This clonotype was observed at least ten times. The chain's CDR3 is CASSHGGLGTQYF. CDR3 in DNA: TGTGCCAGCAGCCACGGGGGATTGGGGACCCAGTACTTC. The chain is built from TRBV3-1 and TRBJ2-5; possibly TRBD2 for D (6 bases). V shed 3 bases and J shed 7 bases, with 12 bases lying between them. The CDR3 sequence is 13 residues long. Germline lookup yields CDR1 LGHDT and CDR2 YNNKEL (reference sequence).

This clonotype has just a few counts. The CDR3 reads CASSQEAGSRASGANVLTF. CDR3 nucleotides: TGTGCCAGCAGCCAAGAGGCAGGGTCCCGGGCCTCTGGGGCCAACGTCCTGACTTTC. The rearrangement links TRBV4-2 to TRBJ2-6; the D gene is possibly TRBD1 (5 bases). Germline CDR1 LGHNA, CDR2 YNFKEQ. V shed 0 bases and J shed 0 bases, with 15 bases lying between them. This CDR3 is built from 19 residues.

The rearrangement uses TRBV4-1 and TRBJ2-7; 9 nucleotides match TRBD2. This CDR3 is built from 15 residues. The germline gives CDR1 MGHRA, CDR2 YSYEKL. With V trimmed by 1 base and J by 5 bases, 6 bases remained unmatched. The CDR3 protein is CASSQGLGLANEQYF. In nucleotides, the CDR3 is TGCGCCAGCAGCCAAGGATTGGGACTAGCTAACGAGCAGTACTTC.

This clonotype showed up many times. The gene calls are TRBV9 and TRBJ1-1; no clear D. The CDR3 consists of 14 residues. V was pared by 3 bases and J by 0 bases, with 9 bases between. Germline CDR1 reads SGDLS; CDR2 reads YYNGEE. The CDR3 DNA reads as TGTGCCAGCAGCGCCACCGTCATGAACACTGAAGCTTTCTTT. It is translated as CASSATVMNTEAFF. Drawing the rest from reference TRBV9 and TRBJ1-1, the complete variable domain is DSGVTQTPKHLITATGQRVTLRCSPRSGDLSVYWYQQSLDQGLQFLIQYYNGEERAKGNILERFSAQQFPDLHSELNLSSLELGDSALYFCASSATVMNTEAFFGQGTRLTVV.

This rearrangement joins TRBV5-8 to TRBJ2-3, with D perhaps matching TRBD2 (6 bases). Trimming left V 4 bases short and J 0 bases short, with 15 bases between. Looked up from germline, CDR1 is SGHTS and CDR2 is YDEGEE. This CDR3 is built from 16 residues. CDR3 region: CASSPGTVTSTDTQYF. DNA for the CDR3: TGTGCCAGCAGCCCCGGGACTGTCACTAGCACAGATACGCAGTATTTT. Full variable domain (outside the CDR3, taken from reference TRBV5-8 and TRBJ2-3): EAGVTQSPTHLIKTRGQQATLRCSPISGHTSVYWYQQALGLGLQFLLWYDEGEERNRGNFPPRFSGRQFPNYSSELNVNALELEDSALYLCASSPGTVTSTDTQYFGPGTRLTVL.

The rearrangement uses TRBV5-4 and TRBJ2-7; no firm D call. Germline V gene data show CDR1 as SGHNT and CDR2 as YYREEE (reference sequence). The CDR3 is made up of 14 amino acids. V was pared by 0 bases and J by 2 bases, with 9 bases between. CDR3 in amino acids: CASSLVPDTYEQYF. The CDR3 DNA sequence: TGTGCCAGCAGCTTGGTGCCAGATACCTACGAGCAGTACTTC.

The genes are TRBV7-2 and TRBJ1-3; D gene uncertain. CDR1 is SGHTA and CDR2 is FQGNSA in the germline V gene. This CDR3 is 13 amino acids long. V dropped 7 bases and J dropped 2 bases, with 9 bases sitting between them. CDR3 DNA: TGTGCCAGCACCATAAACCCTGGAAACACCATATATTTT. Its protein is CASTINPGNTIYF.

At least ten counts were recorded for this clonotype. The chain combines TRBV20-1 with TRBJ2-3; 8 positions agree with TRBD1. V dropped 3 bases and J dropped 4; count of bases not matched to a gene: 6. The CDR3 covers 14 residues. The germline V gene encodes CDR1 DFQATT and CDR2 SNEGSKA (reference sequence). The CDR3 loop is CSARRQGWADTQYF. DNA for the CDR3: TGCAGTGCTAGGAGACAGGGGTGGGCAGATACGCAGTATTTT.

This clonotype was detected many times. This sequence joins TRBV20-1 and TRBJ1-5; D call uncertain. The CDR3 has 13 amino acids. V was cut by 5 bases and J by 6 bases, with 14 bases left in between. Germline loops: CDR1 DFQATT, CDR2 SNEGSKA (reference sequence). DNA for the CDR3: TGCAGTGCTGGGGAGTCCGGCGGTCAGCCCCAGCATTTT. Translation: CSAGESGGQPQHF.

This clonotype was seen at least ten times. This chain uses TRBV27 with TRBJ1-4; D call uncertain. The CDR3 loop spans 16 amino acids. CDR1 is MNHEY, CDR2 SMNVEV, per germline (reference sequence). V was trimmed by 5 bases and J by 10 bases, leaving 23 bases between them. DNA for the CDR3: TGTGCCAGCAGTCCACCTGCCGGGAGCGGGGTCGGAAAACTGTTTTTT. Translation gives CASSPPAGSGVGKLFF.